This entry features one T cell receptor beta chain sequence. Methods used by the authors: Amplified reference gene primers provided the basis for estimating nucleated cell counts. Assay used: immunoSEQ multiplex PCR; TCRdb lists only in-frame clones, some missing. The V and J calls and clone size come from that table; D and trimming were worked out from the DNA. The table has around 40,000 clones, over 75% seen once. The source of the sample is a study of blood T cell repertoires in COVID-19. Study information: From the United States, Italy and Spain came samples of acute and convalescent COVID-19. Sample material is recorded as cDNA or gDNA derived from T cells, B-cell-depleted T cells, or PBMCs.

The CDR3 contains 13 residues. The germline CDR1 and CDR2 sequences are SGHNT and YENEEA. The V end was cut by 4 bases, the J end by 4 bases, with 8 bases between. The rearrangement links TRBV11-3 to TRBJ2-1, with D perhaps TRBD1 (6 bases). This sequence was found in a human donor in a cohort sampled during active COVID-19. Sequenced: peripheral blood. CDR3 protein: CASSSGQYNEQFF. The CDR3 nucleotides are TGTGCCAGCAGCTCCGGACAGTACAATGAGCAGTTCTTC. Using reference TRBV11-3 and TRBJ2-1 for the parts outside the CDR3, the full variable domain is EAGVVQSPRYKIIEKKQPVAFWCNPISGHNTLYWYLQNLGQGPELLIRYENEEAVDDSQLPKDRFSAERLKGVDSTLKIQPAELGDSAVYLCASSSGQYNEQFFGPGTRLTVL.